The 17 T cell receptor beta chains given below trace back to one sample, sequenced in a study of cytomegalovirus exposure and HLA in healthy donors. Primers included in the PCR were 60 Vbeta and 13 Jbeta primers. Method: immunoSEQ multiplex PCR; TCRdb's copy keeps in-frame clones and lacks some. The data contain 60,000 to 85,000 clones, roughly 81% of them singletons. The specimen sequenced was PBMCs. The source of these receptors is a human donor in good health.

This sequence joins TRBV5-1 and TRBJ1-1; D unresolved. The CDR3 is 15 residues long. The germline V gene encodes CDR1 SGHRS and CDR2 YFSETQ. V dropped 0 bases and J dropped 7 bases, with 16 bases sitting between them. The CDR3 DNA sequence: TGCGCCAGCAGCTTGGGGTACAGCCTGCAAAATGAAGCTTTCTTT. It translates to CASSLGYSLQNEAFF.

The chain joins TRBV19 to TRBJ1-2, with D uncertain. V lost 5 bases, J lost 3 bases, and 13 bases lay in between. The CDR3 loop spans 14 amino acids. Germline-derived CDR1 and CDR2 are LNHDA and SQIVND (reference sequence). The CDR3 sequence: CASSSGDLDYGYTF. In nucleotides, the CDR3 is TGTGCCAGTAGTTCCGGAGATTTAGACTATGGCTACACCTTC. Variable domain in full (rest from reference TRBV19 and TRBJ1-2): DGGITQSPKYLFRKEGQNVTLSCEQNLNHDAMYWYRQDPGQGLRLIYYSQIVNDFQKGDIAEGYSVSREKKESFPLTVTSAQKNPTAFYLCASSSGDLDYGYTFGSGTRLTVV.

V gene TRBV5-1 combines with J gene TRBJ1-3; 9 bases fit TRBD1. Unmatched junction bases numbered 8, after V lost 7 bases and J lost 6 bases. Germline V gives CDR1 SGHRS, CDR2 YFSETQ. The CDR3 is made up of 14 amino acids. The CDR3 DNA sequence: TGCGCCAGCTCGGACAGGGGAGGCGAAAACACCATATATTTT. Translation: CASSDRGGENTIYF.

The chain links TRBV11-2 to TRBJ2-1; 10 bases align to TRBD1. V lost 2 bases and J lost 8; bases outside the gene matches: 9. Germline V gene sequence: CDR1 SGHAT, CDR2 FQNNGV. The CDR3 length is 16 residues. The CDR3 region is CASSLRGDRGLDEQFF. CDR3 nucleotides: TGTGCCAGCAGCTTAAGGGGGGACAGGGGCTTGGATGAGCAGTTCTTC.

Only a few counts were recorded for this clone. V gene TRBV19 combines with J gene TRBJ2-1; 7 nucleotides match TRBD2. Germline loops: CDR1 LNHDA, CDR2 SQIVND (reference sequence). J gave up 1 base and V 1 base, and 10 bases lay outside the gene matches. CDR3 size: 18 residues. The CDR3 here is CASSIAGPGLLSYNEQFF. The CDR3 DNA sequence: TGTGCCAGTAGTATAGCTGGTCCGGGACTACTATCCTACAATGAGCAGTTCTTC.

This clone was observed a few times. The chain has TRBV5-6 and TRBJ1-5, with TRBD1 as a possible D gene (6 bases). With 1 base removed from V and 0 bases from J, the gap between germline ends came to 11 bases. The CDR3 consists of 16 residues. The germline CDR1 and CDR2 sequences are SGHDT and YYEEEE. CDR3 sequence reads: CASSLWQGHSNQPQHF. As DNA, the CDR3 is TGTGCCAGCAGCTTGTGGCAGGGACATAGCAATCAGCCCCAGCATTTT.

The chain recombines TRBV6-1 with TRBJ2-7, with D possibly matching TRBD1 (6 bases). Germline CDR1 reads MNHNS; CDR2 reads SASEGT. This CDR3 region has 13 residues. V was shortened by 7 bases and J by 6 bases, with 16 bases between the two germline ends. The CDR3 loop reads CASKYRDDGEQYF. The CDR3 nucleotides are TGTGCCAGCAAATACAGGGACGATGGCGAGCAGTACTTC.

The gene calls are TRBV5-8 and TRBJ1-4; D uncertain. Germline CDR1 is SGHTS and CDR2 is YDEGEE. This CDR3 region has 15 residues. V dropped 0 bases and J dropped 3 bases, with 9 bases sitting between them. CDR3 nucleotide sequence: TGTGCCAGCAGCTTGGGAGAGACTTCTAATGAAAAACTGTTTTTT. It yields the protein CASSLGETSNEKLFF. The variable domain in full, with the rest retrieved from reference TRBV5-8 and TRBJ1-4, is EAGVTQSPTHLIKTRGQQATLRCSPISGHTSVYWYQQALGLGLQFLLWYDEGEERNRGNFPPRFSGRQFPNYSSELNVNALELEDSALYLCASSLGETSNEKLFFGSGTQLSVL.

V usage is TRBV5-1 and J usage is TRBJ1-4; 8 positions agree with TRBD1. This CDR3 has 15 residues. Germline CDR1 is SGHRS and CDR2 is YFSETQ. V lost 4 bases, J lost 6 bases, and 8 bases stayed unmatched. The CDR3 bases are TGCGCCAGCAGCCCGGACAGGGTCCCATATGAAAAACTGTTTTTT. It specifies CASSPDRVPYEKLFF.

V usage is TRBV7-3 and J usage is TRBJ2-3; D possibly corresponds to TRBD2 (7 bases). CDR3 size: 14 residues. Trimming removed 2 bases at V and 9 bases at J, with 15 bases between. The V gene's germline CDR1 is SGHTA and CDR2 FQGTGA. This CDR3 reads CASSLGGRGGTQYF. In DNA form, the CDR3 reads TGTGCCAGCAGCTTAGGAGGGAGGGGGGGGACGCAGTATTTT. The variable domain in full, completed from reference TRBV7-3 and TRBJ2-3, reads GAGVSQTPSNKVTEKGKYVELRCDPISGHTALYWYRQSLGQGPEFLIYFQGTGAADDSGLPNDRFFAVRPEGSVSTLKIQRTERGDSAVYLCASSLGGRGGTQYFGPGTRLTVL.

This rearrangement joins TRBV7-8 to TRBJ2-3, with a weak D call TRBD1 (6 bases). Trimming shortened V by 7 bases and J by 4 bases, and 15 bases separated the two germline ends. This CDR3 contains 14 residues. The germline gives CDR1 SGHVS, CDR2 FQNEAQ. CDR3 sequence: CASNKDSLPDTQYF. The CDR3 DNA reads TGTGCCAGCAACAAGGACAGTCTCCCAGATACGCAGTATTTT. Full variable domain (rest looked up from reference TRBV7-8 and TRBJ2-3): GAGVSQSPRYKVAKRGQDVALRCDPISGHVSLFWYQQALGQGPEFLTYFQNEAQLDKSGLPSDRFFAERPEGSVSTLKIQRTQQEDSAVYLCASNKDSLPDTQYFGPGTRLTVL.

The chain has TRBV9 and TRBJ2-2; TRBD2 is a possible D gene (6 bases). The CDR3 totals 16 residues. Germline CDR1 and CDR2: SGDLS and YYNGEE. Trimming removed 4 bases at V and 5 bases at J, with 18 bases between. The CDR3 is CASSPRGREATGELFF. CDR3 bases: TGTGCCAGCAGCCCCCGGGGCAGGGAGGCGACCGGGGAGCTGTTTTTT.

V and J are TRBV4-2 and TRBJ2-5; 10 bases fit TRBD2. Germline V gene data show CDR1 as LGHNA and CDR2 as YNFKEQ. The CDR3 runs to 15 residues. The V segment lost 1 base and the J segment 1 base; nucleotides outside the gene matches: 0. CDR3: CASSQGTSGQETQYF. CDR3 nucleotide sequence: TGTGCCAGCAGCCAAGGGACTAGCGGCCAAGAGACCCAGTACTTC.

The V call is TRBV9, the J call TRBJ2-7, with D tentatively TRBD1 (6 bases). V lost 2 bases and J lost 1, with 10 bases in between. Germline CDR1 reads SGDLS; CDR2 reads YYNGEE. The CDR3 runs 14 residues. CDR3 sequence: CASSVSTGSYEQYF. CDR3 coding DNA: TGTGCCAGCAGCGTTTCGACAGGTTCCTACGAGCAGTACTTC.

CDR3 region: CASSPFSRAENTF. DNA of the CDR3: TGTGCCAGCAGCCCCTTCAGCAGGGCAGAAAACACCTTC. This sequence joins TRBV6-1 and TRBJ1-2; possibly TRBD1 for D (5 bases). The CDR3 contains 13 residues. Per germline, CDR1 MNHNS and CDR2 SASEGT. Trimming shortened V by 6 bases and J by 12 bases, and 20 bases separated the two germline ends.

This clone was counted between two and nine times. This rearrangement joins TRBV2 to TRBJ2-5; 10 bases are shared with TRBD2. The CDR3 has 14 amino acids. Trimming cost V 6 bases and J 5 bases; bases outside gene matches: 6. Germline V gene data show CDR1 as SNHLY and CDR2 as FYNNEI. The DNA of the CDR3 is TGTGCCAGCAGCGCCCTAGCGGGAGAGGAGACCCAGTACTTC. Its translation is CASSALAGEETQYF.

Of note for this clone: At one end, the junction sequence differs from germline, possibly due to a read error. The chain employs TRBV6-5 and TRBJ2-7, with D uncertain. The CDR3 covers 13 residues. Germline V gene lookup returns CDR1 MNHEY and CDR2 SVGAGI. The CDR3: CASSRAPEYVQYF. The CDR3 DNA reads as TGTGCCAGCAGTAGAGCCCCCGAGTACGTGCAGTACTTC.